The 19 T cell receptor beta chains below all came from one sample that was sequenced in a study of lymphopenia after photon versus proton radiotherapy. Here immunoSEQ multiplex PCR was the method, and the copy in TCRdb shows in-frame clones only, minus some. The sample has about 12,000 clones, about 90% seen once. The source was peripheral blood, collected from a patient treated with proton-based radiotherapy. These receptors were taken from a man in his sixties with pancreatic cancer.

A word on this clone: At one of its ends the junction is not consistent with the germline gene, which may arise from a read error. The chain combines TRBV7-7 with TRBJ1-4, with 10 bases fitting TRBD1. CDR1 is SSHAT, CDR2 FNYEAQ, per germline (reference sequence). There are 16 residues in the CDR3. The CDR3 sequence is CASSLGGDRGTEKLFF. CDR3 DNA: TGTGCTAGCAGCTTAGGGGGGGACAGGGGAACCGAAAAACTGTTTTTT.

The chain couples TRBV27 to TRBJ2-7; no definite D call. This CDR3 is built from 13 residues. Germline V gene sequence: CDR1 MNHEY, CDR2 SMNVEV (reference sequence). V was cut by 6 bases and J by 4 bases, with 13 bases left in between. The CDR3 region is CASSLTPPYEQYF. The CDR3 DNA is TGTGCCAGCAGCCTAACCCCCCCATACGAGCAGTACTTC.

This sequence joins TRBV28 and TRBJ1-1; D possibly corresponds to TRBD1 (6 bases). CDR1 is MDHEN, CDR2 SYDVKM, per germline. V lost 2 bases, J lost 4 bases, and 17 bases lay in between. The CDR3 has 16 amino acids. DNA for the CDR3: TGTGCCAGCAGTTTAGGCGGCCGGGGGCAAGGCACTGAAGCTTTCTTT. Its protein product is CASSLGGRGQGTEAFF. The full variable domain, in which reference TRBV28 and TRBJ1-1 provide the parts outside the CDR3, is DVKVTQSSRYLVKRTGEKVFLECVQDMDHENMFWYRQDPGLGLRLIYFSYDVKMKEKGDIPEGYSVSREKKERFSLILESASTNQTSMYLCASSLGGRGQGTEAFFGQGTRLTVV.

The chain carries TRBV27 and TRBJ2-7; 15 bases are a match to TRBD2. Germline loops: CDR1 MNHEY, CDR2 SMNVEV (reference sequence). This CDR3 region has 14 residues. V shed 6 bases, J shed 7 bases, and the junction held 4 bases outside the gene matches. CDR3 DNA: TGTGCCAGCAGGGGACTAGCGGGAGGTTTAGAGCAGTACTTC. Protein sequence: CASRGLAGGLEQYF.

The rearrangement joins TRBV9 to TRBJ1-2, with a possible D match to TRBD1 (5 bases). Germline V gene sequence: CDR1 SGDLS, CDR2 YYNGEE. The CDR3 contains 13 residues. The V and J ends lost 2 bases and 5 bases respectively, with 10 bases between them. The CDR3: CASSVSGFYGYTF. CDR3 DNA sequence: TGTGCCAGCAGCGTCTCAGGGTTTTATGGCTACACCTTC.

The chain carries TRBV28 and TRBJ2-4; D perhaps matches TRBD1 (5 bases). The length of the CDR3 is 20 residues. V was shortened by 7 bases and J by 0 bases, with 28 bases between the two germline ends. Germline lookup yields CDR1 MDHEN and CDR2 SYDVKM. CDR3: CASTKDGVSTRAVAKNIQYF. The CDR3 nucleotides are TGTGCCAGCACCAAAGACGGTGTTTCGACCAGGGCGGTAGCCAAAAACATTCAGTACTTC. The whole variable domain, remainder taken from reference TRBV28 and TRBJ2-4, is DVKVTQSSRYLVKRTGEKVFLECVQDMDHENMFWYRQDPGLGLRLIYFSYDVKMKEKGDIPEGYSVSREKKERFSLILESASTNQTSMYLCASTKDGVSTRAVAKNIQYFGAGTRLSVL.

The rearrangement uses TRBV5-1 and TRBJ2-2; 8 nucleotides line up with TRBD1. CDR1 is SGHRS and CDR2 is YFSETQ in the germline V gene. V trimming: 4 bases; J trimming: 5 bases; junction bases outside the gene matches: 7. The CDR3 is 15 amino acids. CDR3 loop: CASSPDRVGTGELFF. CDR3 sequence (DNA): TGCGCCAGCAGCCCGGACAGGGTTGGTACCGGGGAGCTGTTTTTT.

About this clone itself: Germline is not matched at one junction end, which may reflect a read error. The rearrangement links TRBV11-2 to TRBJ2-7, with D unclear. The CDR3 has 15 amino acids. The V gene's germline CDR1 is SGHAT and CDR2 FQNNGV. CDR3 residues: CAGSLRQEQPYEQYF. The CDR3 DNA follows: TGTGCCGGCAGCTTACGTCAGGAACAGCCCTACGAGCAGTACTTC.

This chain connects TRBV6-5 to TRBJ1-2; a weak D match, TRBD1 (6 bases). This CDR3 comprises 13 residues. Germline CDR1 reads MNHEY; CDR2 reads SVGAGI. V dropped 5 bases and J dropped 5 bases, with 12 bases sitting between them. The chain's CDR3 is CASSEQGQYGYTF. DNA of the CDR3: TGTGCCAGCAGTGAACAGGGACAATATGGCTACACCTTC.

In this sample, this clone turned up a few times. The chain combines TRBV7-9 with TRBJ1-2; no clear D. The length of the CDR3 is 13 residues. Germline assignment: CDR1 SEHNR and CDR2 FQNEAQ (reference sequence). The ends were cut back, 4 bases at V and 7 bases at J, with 13 bases in the middle. The CDR3, as DNA: TGTGCCAGCAGCTGGGAGGGAAGTGGTGGCTACACCTTC. Protein sequence: CASSWEGSGGYTF.

The chain couples TRBV7-9 to TRBJ2-4; no reliable D call. Germline CDR1 reads SEHNR; CDR2 reads FQNEAQ (reference sequence). Trimming cost V 4 bases and J 8 bases, with 9 bases left between them. This CDR3 is built from 12 residues. The CDR3 DNA is TGTGCCAGCAGCTCCTTAAGGGACATTCAGTACTTC. It specifies CASSSLRDIQYF.

The rearrangement joins TRBV2 to TRBJ2-1; D unclear. This CDR3 has 19 residues. V was trimmed by 3 bases and J by 4 bases, leaving 25 bases between them. Per germline, CDR1 SNHLY and CDR2 FYNNEI. CDR3 protein: CASSEFGRPSTPNYNEQFF. The CDR3 nucleotides are TGTGCCAGCAGTGAGTTTGGCAGACCTTCCACCCCCAATTACAATGAGCAGTTCTTC.

The V call is TRBV28, the J call TRBJ1-2; perhaps TRBD1 as D (6 bases). The CDR3 spans 13 residues. V lost 8 bases to trimming and J lost 10 bases, with 20 bases between them. Per the germline V gene, CDR1 is MDHEN and CDR2 is SYDVKM. CDR3: CASFSRVGADYTF. CDR3 in DNA: TGTGCCAGCTTCAGTAGAGTGGGGGCGGACTACACCTTC.

The chain couples TRBV11-2 to TRBJ2-5; a weak D match, TRBD2 (6 bases). In germline, CDR1 is SGHAT, CDR2 FQNNGV. CDR3 length: 15 residues. The germline V and J ends were trimmed by 5 bases and 3 bases, with 16 bases remaining between them. In DNA, the CDR3 is TGTGCCAGCAGCCCTGTCCGGAGGGCCAAAGAGACCCAGTACTTC. It encodes CASSPVRRAKETQYF.

This clone was found a few times. The chain links TRBV7-3 to TRBJ1-1; D might be TRBD1 (6 bases). Trimming removed 5 bases at V and 4 bases at J, with 14 bases between. CDR3 length: 14 amino acids. Germline-derived CDR1 and CDR2 are SGHTA and FQGTGA. The CDR3 loop is CASSEQGAVTEAFF. The CDR3 coding sequence is TGTGCCAGCAGCGAACAGGGTGCTGTCACTGAAGCTTTCTTT.

The V gene is TRBV13, the J gene TRBJ2-5; 11 nucleotides line up with TRBD2. The J call could be wrong; TRBJ2-7 is a better fit for the DNA end. This CDR3 contains 16 residues. Germline CDR1 is PRHDT and CDR2 is FYEKMQ (reference sequence). CDR3 nucleotide sequence: TGTGCCAGCGAGGCTAGCGGGAGGAAGAACGCCTACGAGCAGTACTTC. Its translation: CASEASGRKNAYEQYF.

The rearrangement uses TRBV29-1 and TRBJ2-1; 9 nucleotides line up with TRBD2. Germline V CDR1 and CDR2: SQVTM, ANQGSEA. This CDR3 contains 16 residues. V lost 5 bases, J lost 5 bases, and 13 bases stayed unmatched. The CDR3 sequence: CSVISLGRTSDNEQFF. In DNA form, the CDR3 reads TGCAGCGTTATCAGCTTGGGCAGGACTAGCGACAATGAGCAGTTCTTC.

DNA for the CDR3: TGTGCCAGCAGTTATCCGGGAGTTTCCATCTACGAGCAGTACTTC. Protein: CASSYPGVSIYEQYF. The V call is TRBV6-5, the J call TRBJ2-7; D is possibly TRBD2 (6 bases). CDR1 is MNHEY and CDR2 is SVGAGI in the germline V gene. This CDR3 spans 15 amino acids. The ends were cut back, 3 bases at V and 3 bases at J, with 15 bases in the middle.

The chain carries TRBV6-1 and TRBJ2-1, with D uncertain. Per the germline V gene, CDR1 is MNHNS and CDR2 is SASEGT. The CDR3 contains 13 residues. The V end was cut by 2 bases, the J end by 6 bases, with 8 bases between. The CDR3 loop is CASSESWRNEQFF. The CDR3 DNA reads TGTGCCAGCAGTGAATCTTGGCGCAATGAGCAGTTCTTC.